The following is a T cell receptor (beta chain) sequence with its context. Its cognate antigen is unknown. The data derive from a study of monozygotic twins with inflammatory bowel disease. Study conclusions and caveats: On the inverse Simpson index, IBD patients scored lower for TCRbeta diversity than healthy co-twins.

For every sample, eight separate reactions were used to make cDNA. The UMIs carried a 6-nucleotide sample barcode, and they were added by template switching. TCRdb processed the 5' RACE reads again and assigns one entry to each CDR3 protein, with no DNA. In all, the sample yields fewer than 550,000 distinct CDR3 sequences. Whole blood served as the source of total RNA, and no T cell sorting took place. The sample consisted of blood. The clonotype comes from a human donor with ulcerative colitis or Crohn's disease, or a healthy co-twin of an affected twin (not recorded which).

CDR3 in amino acids: CASSPGLRDTGELFF. The chain has TRBV11-2 and TRBJ2-2; TCRdb names TRBD2, which stays unverified in the absence of DNA. The CDR3 length is 15 residues. The germline V gene encodes CDR1 SGHAT and CDR2 FQNNGV.